The rows below give T cell receptor beta chains drawn from one sample of a study of shared clonotypes between healthy human individuals. Repertoires were generated with immunoSEQ multiplex PCR, while TCRdb's copy carries only in-frame clones and drops some. The data hold about 980,000 clones, with 70% to 85% observed a single time. The sequenced sample was memory CD4+ T cells sorted from blood. The receptors stem from a man between 18 and 35 years old in good health. CDR3s include the opening cysteine and the closing phenylalanine or tryptophan.

V gene	CDR3 protein
TRBV28	CASSSRGQGGTDTQYF
TRBV19	CASSYSLGGEETQYF
TRBV5-1	CASSLGGGQGTDTQYF
TRBV5-1	CASSSGQVDQPQHF
TRBV27	CASSKLMGYYNEQFF
TRBV18	CASSPLGATMTQYF
TRBV4-1	CASSQEHLLGTIYF
TRBV7-9	CASRRQGSGETQYF
TRBV23-1	CASSQSGDRGPYSNQPQHF
TRBV18	CASTPGGQTNTEAFF
TRBV5-1	CASSLVAGDGETQYF
TRBV30	CAWTSGRSGTGELFF
TRBV19	CASKRESYGELFF
TRBV2	CASRSLGGTDTQYF
TRBV18	CASSPPGTSPGTPLHF